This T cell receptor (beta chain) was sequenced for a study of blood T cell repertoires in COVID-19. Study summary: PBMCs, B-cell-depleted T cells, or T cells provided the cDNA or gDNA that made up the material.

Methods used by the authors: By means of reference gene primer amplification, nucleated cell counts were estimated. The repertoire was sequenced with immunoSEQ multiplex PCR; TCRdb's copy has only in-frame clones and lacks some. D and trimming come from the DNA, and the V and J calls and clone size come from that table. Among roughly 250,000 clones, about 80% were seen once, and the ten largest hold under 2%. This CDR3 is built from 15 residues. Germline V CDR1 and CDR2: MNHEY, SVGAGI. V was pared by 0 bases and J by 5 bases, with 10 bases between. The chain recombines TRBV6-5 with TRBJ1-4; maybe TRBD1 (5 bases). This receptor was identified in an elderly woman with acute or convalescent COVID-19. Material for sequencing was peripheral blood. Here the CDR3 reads CASSYSTARNEKLFF. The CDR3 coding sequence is TGTGCCAGCAGTTACTCGACAGCGAGAAATGAAAAACTGTTTTTT.